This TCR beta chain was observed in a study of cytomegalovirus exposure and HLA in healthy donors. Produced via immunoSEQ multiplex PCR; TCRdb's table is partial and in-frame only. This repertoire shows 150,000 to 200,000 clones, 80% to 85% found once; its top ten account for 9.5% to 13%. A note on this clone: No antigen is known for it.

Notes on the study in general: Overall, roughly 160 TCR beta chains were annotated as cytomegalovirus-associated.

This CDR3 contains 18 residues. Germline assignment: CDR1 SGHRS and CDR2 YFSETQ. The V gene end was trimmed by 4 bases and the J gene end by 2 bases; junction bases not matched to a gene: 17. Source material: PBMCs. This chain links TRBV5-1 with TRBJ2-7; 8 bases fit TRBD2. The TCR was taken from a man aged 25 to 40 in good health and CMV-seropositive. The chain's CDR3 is CASSRGSGGTSRTYEQYF. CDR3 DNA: TGCGCCAGCAGCAGGGGGAGCGGGGGTACTTCCCGGACCTACGAGCAGTACTTC.